Given below is one T cell receptor (beta chain) in context. Authors' methods: Researchers report that nucleated cell counts were estimated from reference gene primer amplification. The assay was immunoSEQ multiplex PCR, and TCRdb's table has in-frame clones only and misses some. V, J and clone size were drawn from that table, and D and trimming were deduced from the DNA. The sample lists 65,000 to 75,000 clones; 65% to 90% were seen once. This specimen comes from a study of blood T cell repertoires in COVID-19. Study information: COVID-19 samples, acute and convalescent, were from the United States, Italy and Spain.

Sequencing was done on a sample of peripheral blood. The receptor comes from a man older than 75 with acute or convalescent COVID-19.

The CDR3, as DNA: TGCGCCAGCAGTGGTTCCCGGGACACCTTCCTTTACAATGAGCAGTTCTTC. This codes for CASSGSRDTFLYNEQFF. The chain recombines TRBV10-1 with TRBJ2-1; D might be TRBD1 (6 bases). Germline V gene data show CDR1 as WNHNN and CDR2 as SYGVQD (reference sequence). Trimming cost V 4 bases and J 4 bases, with 20 bases left between them. The CDR3 extends over 17 amino acids.